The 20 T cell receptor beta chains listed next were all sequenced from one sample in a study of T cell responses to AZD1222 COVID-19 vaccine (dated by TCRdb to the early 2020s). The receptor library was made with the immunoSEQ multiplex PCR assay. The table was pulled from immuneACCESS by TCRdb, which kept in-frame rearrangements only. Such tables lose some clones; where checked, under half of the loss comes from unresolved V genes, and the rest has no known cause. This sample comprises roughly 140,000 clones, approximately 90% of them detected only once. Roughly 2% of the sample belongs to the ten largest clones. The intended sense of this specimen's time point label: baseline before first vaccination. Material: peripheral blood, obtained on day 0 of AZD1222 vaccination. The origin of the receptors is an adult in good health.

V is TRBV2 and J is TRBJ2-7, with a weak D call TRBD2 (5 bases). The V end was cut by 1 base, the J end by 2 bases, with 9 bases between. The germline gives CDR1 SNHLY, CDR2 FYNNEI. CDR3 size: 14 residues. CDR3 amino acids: CASSEGTFPYEQYF. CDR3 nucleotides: TGTGCCAGCAGTGAAGGGACTTTTCCCTACGAGCAGTACTTC.

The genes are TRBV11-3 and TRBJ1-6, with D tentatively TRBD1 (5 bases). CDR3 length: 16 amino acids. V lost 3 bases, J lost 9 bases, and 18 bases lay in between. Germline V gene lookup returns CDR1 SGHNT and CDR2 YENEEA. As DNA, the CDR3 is TGTGCCAGCAGCTTCAACGGGGGACTAAAGAGTTCACCCCTCCACTTT. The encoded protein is CASSFNGGLKSSPLHF.

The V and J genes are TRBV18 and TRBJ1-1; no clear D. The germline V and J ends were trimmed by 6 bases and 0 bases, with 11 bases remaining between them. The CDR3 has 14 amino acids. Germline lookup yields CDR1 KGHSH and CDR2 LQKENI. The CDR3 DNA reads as TGTGCCAGCTCTAAGGAGGCGTTGAACACTGAAGCTTTCTTT. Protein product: CASSKEALNTEAFF.

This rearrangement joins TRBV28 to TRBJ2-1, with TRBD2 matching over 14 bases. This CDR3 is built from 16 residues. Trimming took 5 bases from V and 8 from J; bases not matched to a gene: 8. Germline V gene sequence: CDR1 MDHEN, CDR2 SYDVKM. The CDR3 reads CASSPHGTSGRHEQFF. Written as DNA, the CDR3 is TGTGCCAGCAGTCCACACGGGACTAGCGGGAGACATGAGCAGTTCTTC.

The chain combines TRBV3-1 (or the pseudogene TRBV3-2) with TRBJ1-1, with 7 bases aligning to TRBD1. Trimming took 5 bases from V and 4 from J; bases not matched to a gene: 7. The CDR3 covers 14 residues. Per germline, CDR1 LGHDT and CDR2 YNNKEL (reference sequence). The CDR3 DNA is TGTGCCAGCAGCGCCGAGACAGGGATCACTGAAGCTTTCTTT. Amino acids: CASSAETGITEAFF.

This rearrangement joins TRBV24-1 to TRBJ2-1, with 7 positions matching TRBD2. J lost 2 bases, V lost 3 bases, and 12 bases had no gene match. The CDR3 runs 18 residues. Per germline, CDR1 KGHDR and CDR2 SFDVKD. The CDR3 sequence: CATSDRPSGEGPYNEQFF. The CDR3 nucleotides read TGTGCCACCAGTGATAGGCCTAGCGGAGAGGGGCCCTACAATGAGCAGTTCTTC.

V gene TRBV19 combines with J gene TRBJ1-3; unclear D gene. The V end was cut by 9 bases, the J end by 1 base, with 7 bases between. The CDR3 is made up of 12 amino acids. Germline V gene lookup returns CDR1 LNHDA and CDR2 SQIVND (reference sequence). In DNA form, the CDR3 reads TGTGCCAGCGGGTTATCTGGAAACACCATATATTTT. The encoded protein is CASGLSGNTIYF.

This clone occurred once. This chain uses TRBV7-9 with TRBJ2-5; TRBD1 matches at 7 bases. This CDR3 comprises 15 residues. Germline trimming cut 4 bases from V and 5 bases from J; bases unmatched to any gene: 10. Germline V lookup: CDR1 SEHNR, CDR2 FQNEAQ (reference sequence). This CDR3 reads CASSYGLATGETQYF. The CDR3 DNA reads TGTGCCAGCAGCTACGGACTCGCGACAGGGGAGACCCAGTACTTC.

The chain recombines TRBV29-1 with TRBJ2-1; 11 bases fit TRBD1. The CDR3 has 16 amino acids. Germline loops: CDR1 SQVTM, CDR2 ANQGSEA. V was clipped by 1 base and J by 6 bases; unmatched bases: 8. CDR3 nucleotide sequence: TGCAGCGTTGAAGGCGGACAGGGGGCTTGGATCAATGAGCAGTTCTTC. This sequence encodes CSVEGGQGAWINEQFF.

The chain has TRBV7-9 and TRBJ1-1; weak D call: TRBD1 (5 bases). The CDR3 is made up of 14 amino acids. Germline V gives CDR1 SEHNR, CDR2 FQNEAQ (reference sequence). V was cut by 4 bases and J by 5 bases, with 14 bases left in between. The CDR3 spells CASSSQGPLTEAFF. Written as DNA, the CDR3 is TGTGCCAGCAGCTCTCAGGGCCCGTTGACTGAAGCTTTCTTT.

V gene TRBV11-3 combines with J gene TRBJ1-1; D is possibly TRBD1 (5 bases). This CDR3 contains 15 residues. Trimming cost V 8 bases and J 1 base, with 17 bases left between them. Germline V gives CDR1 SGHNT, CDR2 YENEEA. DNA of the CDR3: TGTGCCAGCCGGGGGGTGTTTCCAAGGAACACTGAAGCTTTCTTT. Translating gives CASRGVFPRNTEAFF.

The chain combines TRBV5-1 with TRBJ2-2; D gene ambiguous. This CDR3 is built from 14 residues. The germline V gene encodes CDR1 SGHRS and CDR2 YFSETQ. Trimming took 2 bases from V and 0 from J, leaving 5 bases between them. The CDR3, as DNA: TGCGCCAGCAGCTTTAACACGAACACCGGGGAGCTGTTTTTT. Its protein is CASSFNTNTGELFF.

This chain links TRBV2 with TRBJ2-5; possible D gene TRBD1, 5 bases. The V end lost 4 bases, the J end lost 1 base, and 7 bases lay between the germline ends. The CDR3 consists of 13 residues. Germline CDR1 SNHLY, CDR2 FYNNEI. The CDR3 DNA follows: TGTGCCAGCAGTGGTGACAGCCAAGAGACCCAGTACTTC. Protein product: CASSGDSQETQYF.

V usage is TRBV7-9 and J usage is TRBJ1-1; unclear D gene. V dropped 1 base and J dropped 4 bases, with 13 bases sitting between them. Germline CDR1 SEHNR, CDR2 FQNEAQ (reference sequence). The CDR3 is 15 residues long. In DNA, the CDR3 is TGTGCCAGCAGCTTAGGGGCCCCCTTAAGCACTGAAGCTTTCTTT. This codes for CASSLGAPLSTEAFF.

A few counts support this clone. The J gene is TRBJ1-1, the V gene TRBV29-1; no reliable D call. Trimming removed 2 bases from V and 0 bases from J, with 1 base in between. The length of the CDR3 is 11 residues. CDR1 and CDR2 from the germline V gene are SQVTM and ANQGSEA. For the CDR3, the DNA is TGCAGCGTTGAATTGAACACTGAAGCTTTCTTT. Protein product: CSVELNTEAFF. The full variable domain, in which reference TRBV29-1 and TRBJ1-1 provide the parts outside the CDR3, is SAVISQKPSRDICQRGTSLTIQCQVDSQVTMMFWYRQQPGQSLTLIATANQGSEATYESGFVIDKFPISRPNLTFSTLTVSNMSPEDSSIYLCSVELNTEAFFGQGTRLTVV.

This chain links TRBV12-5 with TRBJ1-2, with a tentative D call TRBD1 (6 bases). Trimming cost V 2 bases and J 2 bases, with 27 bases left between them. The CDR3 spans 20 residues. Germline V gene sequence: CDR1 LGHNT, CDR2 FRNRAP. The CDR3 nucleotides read TGTGCTAGTGGTTTGACTCCCCCGGCACAGGGAAGGGGTACAAACTATGGCTACACCTTC. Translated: CASGLTPPAQGRGTNYGYTF.

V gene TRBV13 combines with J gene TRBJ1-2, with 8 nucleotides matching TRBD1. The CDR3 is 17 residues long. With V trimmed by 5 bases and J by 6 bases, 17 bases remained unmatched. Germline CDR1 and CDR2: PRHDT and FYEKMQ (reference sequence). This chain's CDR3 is CASSPMDREGGEDGYTF. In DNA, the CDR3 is TGTGCCAGCAGCCCCATGGACAGGGAAGGGGGAGAGGATGGCTACACCTTC.

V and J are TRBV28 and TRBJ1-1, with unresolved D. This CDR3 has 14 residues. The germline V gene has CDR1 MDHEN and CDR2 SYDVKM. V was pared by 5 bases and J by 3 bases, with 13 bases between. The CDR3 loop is CASSGYLVDTEAFF. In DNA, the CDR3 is TGTGCCAGCAGTGGGTACCTAGTCGACACTGAAGCTTTCTTT.

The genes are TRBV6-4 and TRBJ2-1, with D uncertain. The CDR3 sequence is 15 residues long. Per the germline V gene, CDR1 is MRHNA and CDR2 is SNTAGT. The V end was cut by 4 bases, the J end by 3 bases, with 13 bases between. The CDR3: CASSVSETFYNEQFF. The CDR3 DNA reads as TGTGCCAGCAGTGTTTCGGAGACATTCTACAATGAGCAGTTCTTC.

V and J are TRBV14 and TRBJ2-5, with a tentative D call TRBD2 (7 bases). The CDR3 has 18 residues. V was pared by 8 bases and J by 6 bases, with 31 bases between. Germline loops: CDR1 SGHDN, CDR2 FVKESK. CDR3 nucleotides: TGTGCCAGCGAGTGGGGCAGCCCTACTCGGGGGGCTCGTAAGACCCAGTACTTC. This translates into CASEWGSPTRGARKTQYF.